This T cell receptor (beta chain) was profiled in a study of human T cells and chemical hapten exposure. Time point given: pre-sensitization, week 0. Treatment denoted: therapeutic diphenylcyclopropenone sensitization with weekly scalp DPC. Blood was collected ahead of every patch test applied. The study enrolled 18 to 70-year-old alopecia patients suitable for DPC. J was trimmed by 3 bases and V by 2 bases; bases with no gene match: 3. The CDR3 covers 15 residues. The germline V gene has CDR1 ENHRY and CDR2 SYGVKD. This clonotype has only a few counts. The authors' processing: Samples contained a median of roughly 96,000 TCRs, with a range of about 23,224 to 700,000. Using its own MiXCR run on the RACE reads, TCRdb lists one record per CDR3 protein. TCRdb's processing, not the authors' own work, is the source of the V and J calls. The repertoire has tens of thousands of distinct CDR3 sequences, around 12% of them found once; the top ten carry 4.5% to 7%.

This sample comprised whole blood, obtained in connection with sensitization to the hapten diphenylcyclopropenone (DPC). The V gene is TRBV10-3, the J gene TRBJ2-1, with TRBD2 identical over 8 bases. The TCR sequence derives from a woman aged 25-40 years with alopecia areata. Some clones in this sample may be carry-over from other donors' samples. The CDR3 sequence is CAISELGLGYNEQFF. CDR3 nucleotide sequence: TGTGCCATCAGTGAGCTGGGACTAGGCTACAATGAGCAGTTCTTC.